The 27 T cell receptor beta chains listed next were all sequenced from one sample in a study of shared clonotypes between healthy human individuals (dated by TCRdb to 2018 to 2021). Library construction relied on the immunoSEQ multiplex PCR assay. Sourced from immuneACCESS, this table was stored by TCRdb with only in-frame sequences that have V and J called. A share of the clones is absent; for the studies checked, an unresolved V gene accounts for under half, and the remainder has no known explanation. The sample table lists roughly 1,000,000 clones, about 84% of them with a count of one. Of the sample, under 0.65% falls within the top ten clones. Sequencing was performed on memory CD4+ T cells from PBMCs. The intended sense of this specimen's cell subset or site label: CD45RA-negative fraction. The source is a man aged 18-30 years in good health. Some clones in this sample may be carry-over from other donors' samples.

To note about this clone: A much more abundant neighbour one base away suggests this may be a read error. The sample holds other DNA sequences that translate to the same CDR3. The chain employs TRBV5-1 and TRBJ2-1; 11 nucleotides match TRBD2. CDR1 SGHRS and CDR2 YFSETQ come from the germline V gene. V gave up 4 bases and J gave up 3 bases; unmatched junction bases: 3. This CDR3 is 15 amino acids long. The CDR3 spells CASSPGTSGYNEQFF. In DNA, the CDR3 is TGCGCCAGCAGCCCAGGGACTAGCGGCTACAATGAGCAGTTCTTC.

The J gene is TRBJ1-1, the V gene TRBV29-1; D uncertain. Trimming removed 7 bases from V and 11 bases from J, with 26 bases in between. The V gene's germline CDR1 is SQVTM and CDR2 ANQGSEA. The length of the CDR3 is 14 residues. The CDR3 spells CSALGDASVEYAFF. In nucleotides, the CDR3 is TGCAGCGCCCTGGGCGACGCAAGCGTTGAGTACGCTTTCTTT.

The chain has TRBV2 and TRBJ1-5; D is perhaps TRBD1 (6 bases). CDR1 and CDR2 from the germline V gene are SNHLY and FYNNEI. The CDR3 is 13 residues long. The germline V and J ends were trimmed by 3 bases and 6 bases, with 9 bases remaining between them. The CDR3 sequence: CASSDSRGQPQHF. In DNA form, the CDR3 reads TGTGCCAGCAGTGACAGCAGGGGTCAGCCCCAGCATTTT.

This clone has just one count. The genes are TRBV5-1 and TRBJ2-7; 8 bases are shared with TRBD2. Trimming removed 4 bases from V and 1 base from J; junction bases left unmatched: 7. CDR1 and CDR2 (germline): SGHRS, YFSETQ. This CDR3 has 15 residues. CDR3: CASSPNSGESYEQYF. For the CDR3, the DNA is TGCGCCAGCAGCCCAAATAGCGGGGAGTCCTACGAGCAGTACTTC.

This clone has just a few counts. This sequence joins TRBV19 and TRBJ1-1; D is undetermined. This CDR3 is 11 amino acids long. Trimming left V 10 bases short and J 2 bases short, with 8 bases between. Germline V lookup: CDR1 LNHDA, CDR2 SQIVND (reference sequence). The CDR3 bases are TGTGCCACTCGCACCAACACTGAAGCTTTCTTT. Its translation is CATRTNTEAFF.

The chain links TRBV6-1 to TRBJ2-3, with D possibly being TRBD1 (5 bases). Germline CDR1 MNHNS, CDR2 SASEGT. The CDR3 covers 13 residues. Trimming removed 7 bases at V and 4 bases at J, with 12 bases between. CDR3 sequence: CASIPPGSDTQYF. The DNA for the CDR3 is TGTGCCAGCATTCCCCCAGGGTCAGATACGCAGTATTTT.

V and J are TRBV25-1 and TRBJ2-7; 9 bases match TRBD1. Trimming took 6 bases from V and 5 from J; bases not matched to a gene: 8. Germline lookup yields CDR1 MGHDK and CDR2 SYGVNS. CDR3 length equals 14 residues. CDR3 DNA sequence: TGTGCCAGCAGGGGACAGGGTATGGTAAACGAGCAGTACTTC. Translating it yields CASRGQGMVNEQYF.

The sample holds many counts of this clone. The V and J genes are TRBV27 and TRBJ1-1, with 8 nucleotides matching TRBD1. J lost 1 base, V lost 2 bases, and 9 bases had no gene match. The CDR3 is 17 residues long. CDR1 and CDR2 (germline): MNHEY, SMNVEV (reference sequence). CDR3 sequence: CASSLRTGLRGNTEAFF. CDR3 in DNA: TGTGCCAGCAGTTTAAGGACAGGGCTAAGAGGGAACACTGAAGCTTTCTTT.

Remarks on this clone: Other nucleotide sequences in the sample specify the same CDR3. This chain links TRBV18 with TRBJ1-1, with a possible D match to TRBD1 (6 bases). Germline-derived CDR1 and CDR2 are KGHSH and LQKENI. The CDR3 extends over 15 amino acids. Trimming removed 3 bases at V and 0 bases at J, with 11 bases between. This CDR3 reads CASSPRGLLNTEAFF. The CDR3 region has the DNA TGTGCCAGCTCACCCCGGGGGCTTCTGAACACTGAAGCTTTCTTT. Together with reference TRBV18 and TRBJ1-1, the CDR3 gives the full variable domain: NAGVMQNPRHLVRRRGQEARLRCSPMKGHSHVYWYRQLPEEGLKFMVYLQKENIIDESGMPKERFSAEFPKEGPSILRIQQVVRGDSAAYFCASSPRGLLNTEAFFGQGTRLTVV.

The CDR3: CASSLGDNEQFF. The CDR3 nucleotides are TGTGCCAGCAGTTTAGGGGACAATGAGCAGTTCTTC. The chain links TRBV28 to TRBJ2-1, with D hard to call. This CDR3 is 12 amino acids long. Germline values: CDR1 MDHEN, CDR2 SYDVKM. V was trimmed by 2 bases and J by 5 bases, leaving 4 bases between them.

The chain is built from TRBV27 and TRBJ2-1; D is ambiguous. V dropped 6 bases and J dropped 0 bases, with 9 bases sitting between them. Germline assignment: CDR1 MNHEY and CDR2 SMNVEV (reference sequence). The CDR3 covers 14 residues. The chain's CDR3 is CASRPLGSYNEQFF. The CDR3 coding sequence is TGTGCCAGCAGACCACTCGGCTCCTACAATGAGCAGTTCTTC.

The chain employs TRBV7-7 and TRBJ2-1, with a tentative D call TRBD2 (6 bases). This CDR3 is built from 18 residues. CDR1 SSHAT and CDR2 FNYEAQ come from the germline V gene (reference sequence). Trimming removed 5 bases from V and 2 bases from J, with 22 bases in between. CDR3 nucleotides: TGTGCCAGCAGCCAACAGCAACTGGGGGGAGCTACCTACAATGAGCAGTTCTTC. As protein: CASSQQQLGGATYNEQFF.

This sequence joins TRBV5-4 and TRBJ2-7, with D hard to call. Trimming removed 3 bases at V and 4 bases at J, with 17 bases between. This CDR3 is built from 15 residues. Looked up from germline, CDR1 is SGHNT and CDR2 is YYREEE (reference sequence). The CDR3 spells CASSSPALDSYEQYF. The CDR3 DNA follows: TGTGCCAGCAGCTCCCCCGCCCTCGACTCGTACGAGCAGTACTTC.

The chain is built from TRBV15 and TRBJ2-7; 9 nucleotides align to TRBD2. The CDR3 has 15 amino acids. Looked up from germline, CDR1 is LNHNV and CDR2 is YYDKDF (reference sequence). J gave up 7 bases and V 5 bases, and 12 bases lay outside the gene matches. This chain's CDR3 is CATSWGASGIGEQYF. The CDR3, as DNA: TGTGCCACCAGCTGGGGGGCTAGCGGGATTGGTGAGCAGTACTTC.

The table lists this clone with a count of one. The rearrangement links TRBV27 to TRBJ2-5; D is undetermined. The length of the CDR3 is 15 residues. The ends were cut back, 2 bases at V and 1 base at J, with 11 bases in the middle. CDR1 MNHEY and CDR2 SMNVEV come from the germline V gene (reference sequence). CDR3 nucleotide sequence: TGTGCCAGCAGTTTAGGACGGAGTTTCCAAGAGACCCAGTACTTC. This translates into CASSLGRSFQETQYF.

The V call is TRBV6-5, the J call TRBJ2-3; 9 nucleotides align to TRBD2. V gave up 4 bases and J gave up 2 bases; unmatched junction bases: 7. The germline V gene encodes CDR1 MNHEY and CDR2 SVGAGI. This CDR3 comprises 16 residues. The chain's CDR3 is CASSWTSVIHTDTQYF. In DNA form, the CDR3 reads TGTGCCAGCAGTTGGACTAGCGTGATCCACACAGATACGCAGTATTTT.

V is TRBV7-8 and J is TRBJ2-5; TRBD2 aligns across 10 bases. J lost 4 bases, V lost 3 bases, and 11 bases had no gene match. The germline CDR1 and CDR2 sequences are SGHVS and FQNEAQ. The CDR3 sequence is 17 residues long. Here the CDR3 reads CASSFRPASGGSETQYF. The CDR3 nucleotides are TGTGCCAGCAGCTTCCGTCCCGCTAGCGGGGGATCAGAGACCCAGTACTTC.

The J gene is TRBJ2-1, the V gene TRBV7-9; 8 bases fit TRBD1. The CDR3 extends over 14 amino acids. Germline V gives CDR1 SEHNR, CDR2 FQNEAQ (reference sequence). V lost 3 bases to trimming and J lost 5 bases; unmatched junction nucleotides: 3. The chain's CDR3 is CASSLDRVNNEQFF. The CDR3, as DNA: TGTGCCAGCAGCTTGGACAGGGTCAACAATGAGCAGTTCTTC.

The table lists this clone with many counts. The chain is built from TRBV15 and TRBJ1-4, with D unresolved. Trimming left V 0 bases short and J 7 bases short, with 15 bases between. In germline, CDR1 is LNHNV, CDR2 YYDKDF (reference sequence). The CDR3 is 16 residues long. CDR3 sequence reads: CATSRDVQVKGEKLFF. The CDR3, as DNA: TGTGCCACCAGCAGAGATGTCCAGGTTAAAGGTGAAAAACTGTTTTTT.

The V call is TRBV2, the J call TRBJ2-7; D is ambiguous. Germline CDR1 SNHLY, CDR2 FYNNEI. V lost 7 bases and J lost 0, with 13 bases in between. CDR3 length: 14 residues. The CDR3 coding sequence is TGTGCCAGCAAAGGCGGCATCCTCTCCTACGAGCAGTACTTC. This sequence encodes CASKGGILSYEQYF.

The chain carries TRBV30 and TRBJ2-7; maybe TRBD1 (6 bases). The CDR3 is made up of 13 amino acids. Trimming took off 0 bases at V and 9 bases at J, with 15 bases between the two ends. Germline V CDR1 and CDR2: GTSNPN, SVGIG (reference sequence). CDR3 nucleotide sequence: TGTGCCTGGAGTGTCGGATACAGGGTTGGGCAGTACTTC. It encodes CAWSVGYRVGQYF.

This chain connects TRBV11-2 to TRBJ1-3, with a weak D call TRBD1 (6 bases). From germline, CDR1 is SGHAT and CDR2 FQNNGV. This CDR3 region has 15 residues. Trimming took off 5 bases at V and 0 bases at J, with 11 bases between the two ends. The CDR3 nucleotides are TGTGCCAGCAGCACAGGGCTGAGCTCTGGAAACACCATATATTTT. Its protein is CASSTGLSSGNTIYF.

This clone was seen a few times. This CDR3 is CATSRELAGVGDEQFF. In nucleotides, the CDR3 is TGTGCCACCAGCAGAGAACTAGCGGGAGTAGGGGATGAGCAGTTCTTC. The gene calls are TRBV15 and TRBJ2-1, with TRBD2 identical over 11 bases. J gave up 8 bases and V 0 bases, and 6 bases lay outside the gene matches. Germline V gene sequence: CDR1 LNHNV, CDR2 YYDKDF (reference sequence). The CDR3 has 16 residues. The variable domain in full, with the rest retrieved from reference TRBV15 and TRBJ2-1, is DAMVIQNPRYQVTQFGKPVTLSCSQTLNHNVMYWYQQKSSQAPKLLFHYYDKDFNNEADTPDNFQSRRPNTSFCFLDIRSPGLGDTAMYLCATSRELAGVGDEQFFGPGTRLTVL.

The CDR3 protein is CASPYPRDRHSYEQYF. The CDR3 region has the DNA TGTGCCAGCCCCTACCCCCGGGACAGACACTCCTACGAGCAGTACTTC. J is TRBJ2-7 and V is TRBV6-4, with 7 bases that match TRBD1. The germline V gene encodes CDR1 MRHNA and CDR2 SNTAGT. There are 16 residues in the CDR3. V lost 8 bases, J lost 0 bases, and 13 bases stayed unmatched.

V is TRBV5-1 and J is TRBJ2-3; 13 bases map to TRBD2. The CDR3 has 17 residues. Germline values: CDR1 SGHRS, CDR2 YFSETQ. The V gene end was trimmed by 4 bases and the J gene end by 6 bases; junction bases not matched to a gene: 11. The CDR3 protein is CASSPQGGLAGTDTQYF. The DNA of the CDR3 is TGCGCCAGCAGCCCCCAGGGGGGACTAGCGGGAACGGATACGCAGTATTTT.

CDR3 sequence: CASGTGVTTLGNEQFF. DNA for the CDR3: TGTGCTAGTGGGACAGGTGTGACGACTCTGGGCAATGAGCAGTTCTTC. This rearrangement joins TRBV12-5 to TRBJ2-1; tentative D call: TRBD1 (6 bases). V was trimmed by 6 bases and J by 6 bases, leaving 21 bases between them. This CDR3 spans 16 amino acids. Per germline, CDR1 LGHNT and CDR2 FRNRAP.

For this clone: Other DNA sequences in the sample encode the same CDR3. The chain has TRBV7-8 and TRBJ2-5; no firm D call. The length of the CDR3 is 10 residues. Germline V gene sequence: CDR1 SGHVS, CDR2 FQNEAQ. The germline V and J ends were trimmed by 1 base and 6 bases, with 0 bases remaining between them. The CDR3: CASSLETQYF. Here the CDR3 DNA reads TGTGCCAGCAGCTTAGAGACCCAGTACTTC.